This passage covers 27 T cell receptor beta chains from one sample sequenced in a study of T cells after yellow fever vaccination. TCRdb reprocessed the 5' RACE reads with MiXCR, giving one entry per CDR3 protein. Of about 430,000 distinct CDR3 sequences listed, 18% are singletons. The input for sequencing was PBMCs, taken before the yellow fever booster vaccination. The receptors derive from a man younger than 30 who received the YFV17D yellow fever vaccine.

The rearrangement links TRBV7-9 to TRBJ1-2; 10 positions agree with TRBD1. Unmatched junction bases numbered 9, after V lost 5 bases and J lost 6 bases. Germline V gene sequence: CDR1 SEHNR, CDR2 FQNEAQ (reference sequence). The CDR3 consists of 15 residues. CDR3 nucleotide sequence: TGTGCCAGCAGCGTAGGAGGGACAGGGGTTCATGGCTACACCTTC. Protein: CASSVGGTGVHGYTF.

This clonotype was counted a few times. The CDR3 region has the DNA TGTGCCAGCAGTTTAATTATAGCAAATGAGCAGTTCTTC. It translates to CASSLIIANEQFF. V usage is TRBV12-3 or TRBV12-4 and J usage is TRBJ2-1, with D unclear. The CDR3 loop spans 13 amino acids. V was pared by 2 bases and J by 7 bases, with 9 bases between.

This clonotype was seen a handful of times. The rearrangement uses TRBV4-3 and TRBJ2-5; 15 bases match TRBD2. Germline loops: CDR1 LGHNA, CDR2 YSLEER. Trimming at V came to 3 bases and at J to 3 bases, leaving 14 bases not matched to a gene. CDR3 length equals 20 residues. The CDR3 region is CASSHRLWGTSGGSEETQYF. As DNA, the CDR3 is TGCGCCAGCAGCCACCGACTCTGGGGGACTAGCGGGGGGAGTGAAGAGACCCAGTACTTC.

The chain joins TRBV7-9 to TRBJ2-1; D possibly corresponds to TRBD2 (7 bases). Trimming took off 4 bases at V and 7 bases at J, with 26 bases between the two ends. The length of the CDR3 is 18 residues. Germline V gene sequence: CDR1 SEHNR, CDR2 FQNEAQ (reference sequence). The CDR3 spells CASSYEAWGGETTNEQFF. The CDR3 nucleotides read TGTGCCAGCAGCTACGAGGCGTGGGGGGGCGAAACTACGAATGAGCAGTTCTTC.

The CDR3 coding sequence is TGTGCCTGGGACAGGGGGTATAGCAATCAGCCCCAGCATTTT. Protein product: CAWDRGYSNQPQHF. V usage is TRBV30 and J usage is TRBJ1-5; 9 bases map to TRBD1. Germline CDR1 is GTSNPN and CDR2 is SVGIG (reference sequence). The V segment lost 5 bases and the J segment 0 bases; nucleotides outside the gene matches: 2. The CDR3 has 14 residues.

This clonotype was counted only a few times. The rearrangement links TRBV7-9 to TRBJ2-2; 9 bases are a match to TRBD2. Germline CDR1 SEHNR, CDR2 FQNEAQ (reference sequence). V was pared by 6 bases and J by 3 bases, with 5 bases of the junction left unmatched. The CDR3 sequence is 15 residues long. CDR3 sequence: CASRKIAGDTGELFF. CDR3 DNA: TGTGCCAGCAGGAAGATAGCGGGGGACACCGGGGAGCTGTTTTTT.

The chain is built from TRBV4-3 and TRBJ1-2; 9 bases map to TRBD1. CDR3 length: 14 amino acids. CDR1 and CDR2 (germline): LGHNA, YSLEER. Germline trimming cut 4 bases from V and 2 bases from J; bases unmatched to any gene: 2. The CDR3 coding sequence is TGCGCCAGCAGCCGGGACAGGGCAAACTATGGCTACACCTTC. This codes for CASSRDRANYGYTF.

This clonotype was seen a handful of times. The chain couples TRBV4-3 to TRBJ2-2; the match to TRBD2 covers 8 bases. V dropped 0 bases and J dropped 5; count of bases not matched to a gene: 8. This CDR3 region has 17 residues. The germline CDR1 and CDR2 sequences are LGHNA and YSLEER. CDR3 sequence reads: CASSQDPGTSGTGELFF. The CDR3 coding sequence is TGCGCCAGCAGCCAAGATCCGGGAACTAGCGGAACCGGGGAGCTGTTTTTT.

The chain links TRBV7-3 to TRBJ1-2, with D perhaps TRBD1 (5 bases). This CDR3 region has 13 residues. Germline lookup yields CDR1 SGHTA and CDR2 FQGTGA. V was pared by 2 bases and J by 8 bases, with 12 bases between. The CDR3 loop is CASSLLGVGGYTF. CDR3 bases: TGTGCCAGCAGCTTATTAGGGGTCGGCGGCTACACCTTC.

This clonotype was detected only a few times. V usage is TRBV7-9 and J usage is TRBJ2-2; D could derive from TRBD1 or TRBD2 (5 bases each). V was shortened by 5 bases and J by 4 bases, with 17 bases between the two germline ends. The CDR3 totals 16 residues. Germline V gene lookup returns CDR1 SEHNR and CDR2 FQNEAQ (reference sequence). The CDR3 bases are TGTGCCAGCAGCAGACGGGACGCAATGACCACCGGGGAGCTGTTTTTT. Its protein product is CASSRRDAMTTGELFF.

This clonotype has only a few counts. The chain links TRBV6-1 to TRBJ2-7; 9 nucleotides align to TRBD2. V dropped 8 bases and J dropped 1; count of bases not matched to a gene: 9. Per germline, CDR1 MNHNS and CDR2 SASEGT. This CDR3 region has 15 residues. CDR3 DNA: TGTGCCAGCCTGCGGGGGAGCGGGGGGTCCTACGAGCAGTACGTC. It is translated as CASLRGSGGSYEQYV.

The chain is built from TRBV12-3 or TRBV12-4 and TRBJ1-5; D call uncertain. There are 15 residues in the CDR3. V was trimmed by 4 bases and J by 8 bases, leaving 18 bases between them. The CDR3 here is CASSSVGLSGEPQHF. CDR3 nucleotides: TGTGCCAGCAGTTCGGTAGGTCTGTCTGGTGAGCCCCAGCATTTT.

This clonotype was seen a few times. This chain connects TRBV27 to TRBJ2-3; D call uncertain. The V and J ends lost 0 bases and 2 bases respectively, with 9 bases between them. Looked up from germline, CDR1 is MNHEY and CDR2 is SMNVEV (reference sequence). The CDR3 consists of 15 residues. The CDR3 reads CASSLSPGNTDTQYF. CDR3 nucleotides: TGTGCCAGCAGTTTATCCCCAGGTAACACAGATACGCAGTATTTT.

This clonotype occurred a few times. This chain joins TRBV4-1 and TRBJ2-7; D remains ambiguous. CDR3 length: 15 residues. V lost 1 base and J 0 bases, leaving 10 bases between the germline ends. Germline CDR1 reads MGHRA; CDR2 reads YSYEKL. CDR3 DNA: TGCGCCAGCAGCCAAGTATTACGTAGCTCCTACGAGCAGTACTTC. Translation: CASSQVLRSSYEQYF.

The chain carries TRBV12-3 or TRBV12-4 and TRBJ1-5; D is perhaps TRBD1 (6 bases). The CDR3 loop spans 13 amino acids. Trimming pared 8 bases from V and 3 bases from J, leaving 11 bases between. This CDR3 reads CASGGGPNQPQHF. The CDR3 DNA sequence: TGTGCCAGCGGGGGGGGGCCCAATCAGCCCCAGCATTTT.

The sample holds a few counts of this clonotype. J is TRBJ2-7 and V is TRBV10-3, with D possibly TRBD1 on 6 matching bases. Looked up from germline, CDR1 is ENHRY and CDR2 is SYGVKD. The CDR3 contains 15 residues. Trimming cost V 6 bases and J 3 bases, with 18 bases left between them. The DNA for the CDR3 is TGTGCCATCAGGAGGGGCGCAGGGGCACTCTACGAGCAGTACTTC. Amino acids: CAIRRGAGALYEQYF.

This clonotype was seen only a few times. In nucleotides, the CDR3 is TGTGCCAGCAGTTTCCGCGAGAACAATGAGCAGTTCTTC. This gives the protein CASSFRENNEQFF. This chain joins TRBV6-2 or TRBV6-3 and TRBJ2-1; D is unclear. CDR3 length: 13 amino acids. The V gene lost 4 bases and the J gene lost 5 bases, with 9 bases spanning the gap. Germline V gene lookup returns CDR1 MNHEY and CDR2 SVGEGT.

This clonotype was observed a handful of times. Just one base apart from a much larger clone, this may be a read error. The chain recombines TRBV9 with TRBJ1-4; D is undetermined. This CDR3 has 14 amino acids. The V and J ends lost 0 bases and 0 bases respectively, with 3 bases between them. Germline V gives CDR1 SGDLS, CDR2 YYNGEE. DNA of the CDR3: TGTGCCAGCAGCGTAGCAGCAACTAATGAAAAACTGTTTTTT. The encoded protein is CASSVAATNEKLFF.

This clonotype was seen a few times. This sequence joins TRBV12-3 or TRBV12-4 and TRBJ1-3, with D possibly matching TRBD1 (6 bases). There are 13 residues in the CDR3. V lost 2 bases to trimming and J lost 8 bases, with 10 bases between them. CDR3 region: CASSLWQGYTIYF. The CDR3 DNA is TGTGCCAGCAGTTTATGGCAGGGGTACACCATATATTTT.

The V gene is TRBV5-1, the J gene TRBJ1-2, with a tentative D call TRBD1 (6 bases). The germline CDR1 and CDR2 sequences are SGHRS and YFSETQ. The CDR3 covers 15 residues. With 4 bases removed from V and 0 bases from J, the gap between germline ends came to 13 bases. The CDR3 coding sequence is TGCGCCAGCAGCCGGACAGCTGTAACTAACTATGGCTACACCTTC. Amino acids: CASSRTAVTNYGYTF.

The chain recombines TRBV7-9 with TRBJ2-1; 12 nucleotides align to TRBD2. CDR1 SEHNR and CDR2 FQNEAQ come from the germline V gene (reference sequence). J gave up 8 bases and V 5 bases, and 10 bases lay outside the gene matches. CDR3 length: 16 amino acids. The CDR3: CASSDPASGGADEQFF. In DNA form, the CDR3 reads TGTGCCAGCAGCGACCCCGCTAGCGGGGGGGCGGATGAGCAGTTCTTC.

This clonotype came up a few times. V usage is TRBV27 and J usage is TRBJ1-1; D gene unclear. Germline CDR1 and CDR2: MNHEY and SMNVEV (reference sequence). The CDR3 has 13 amino acids. Trimming left V 0 bases short and J 11 bases short, with 13 bases between. CDR3 in amino acids: CASSLSVGGRAFF. The CDR3 coding sequence is TGTGCCAGCAGTTTATCGGTGGGAGGGAGGGCTTTCTTT.

V and J are TRBV29-1 and TRBJ2-2; no definite D call. Germline CDR1 reads SQVTM; CDR2 reads ANQGSEA. Trimming took off 5 bases at V and 5 bases at J, with 6 bases between the two ends. The CDR3 is made up of 11 amino acids. The CDR3 DNA reads TGCAGCGTTACTGGTACCGGGGAGCTGTTTTTT. Translation: CSVTGTGELFF.

This chain connects TRBV25-1 to TRBJ1-6; D is unclear. V was pared by 8 bases and J by 9 bases, with 14 bases between. Germline V gene data show CDR1 as MGHDK and CDR2 as SYGVNS. The CDR3 spans 13 residues. The CDR3 loop reads CASYDGRGSPLHF. CDR3 nucleotide sequence: TGTGCCAGCTACGATGGGCGGGGTTCACCCCTCCACTTT.

A note on this clonotype: A junction end diverges from the germline sequence, so it may reflect a read error. The chain has TRBV11-2 and TRBJ2-5; 8 bases are a match to TRBD1. Germline V lookup: CDR1 SGHAT, CDR2 FQNNGV. The CDR3 is 14 amino acids. The CDR3 protein is CASSRTRGHETHYF. The CDR3 nucleotides read TGTGCCAGCAGCCGAACCAGGGGGCATGAGACCCACTACTTC.

This clonotype has more than one count but fewer than ten. The rearrangement links TRBV20-1 to TRBJ1-5; 9 bases line up with TRBD1. V was clipped by 2 bases and J by 5 bases; unmatched bases: 4. Germline-derived CDR1 and CDR2 are DFQATT and SNEGSKA (reference sequence). The CDR3 spans 14 residues. CDR3 residues: CSARPGQGYQPQHF. The CDR3 DNA is TGCAGTGCTAGACCGGGACAGGGATATCAGCCCCAGCATTTT.

This clonotype was detected once. The gene calls are TRBV5-1 and TRBJ2-1; TRBD2 matches at 13 bases. CDR1 is SGHRS and CDR2 is YFSETQ in the germline V gene. Germline trimming cut 7 bases from V and 6 bases from J; bases unmatched to any gene: 19. This CDR3 is built from 19 residues. In DNA, the CDR3 is TGCGCCAGCCGTGTGACTAGCGGGGGGCCCTGGGGGCGCGGCAATGAGCAGTTCTTC. Its protein is CASRVTSGGPWGRGNEQFF.